This T cell receptor (beta chain) was documented in a study of CD8+ T cells in alopecia areata. Study-level background: Those patients who were treated received oral tofacitinib, which was given at 5 to 10 mg twice daily for moderate-to-severe alopecia areata. Study-level points and caveats: It was observed that many expanded lesional clones persisted in scalp and blood during tofacitinib.

Sequencing used cDNA as its template, made by extracting RNA and reverse transcribing it. Only in-frame clones appear in the TCRdb table, and some are missing; sequencing was by immunoSEQ multiplex PCR. The table has under 150,000 clones, roughly 82% seen once. Treatment indicated: oral pan-JAK inhibitor, 5-10 mg twice daily. PBMCs served as the source from which CD4+ and CD8+ T cells were sorted. For this clone: What it binds is unknown.

The sequence derives from a human donor with alopecia areata. The material sequenced was CD8+ T cells sorted from blood, taken at week 4, from a patient treated with tofacitinib.

Here the CDR3 DNA reads TGTGCCAGCAGTGACTCGGGACAGATGTACGAGCAGTACTTC. Encoded protein: CASSDSGQMYEQYF. The chain is built from TRBV2 and TRBJ2-7, with 7 bases aligning to TRBD1. Looked up from germline, CDR1 is SNHLY and CDR2 is FYNNEI. Losses at the gene ends were 3 bases for V and 4 bases for J; bases not matched to a gene: 6. This CDR3 has 14 amino acids.